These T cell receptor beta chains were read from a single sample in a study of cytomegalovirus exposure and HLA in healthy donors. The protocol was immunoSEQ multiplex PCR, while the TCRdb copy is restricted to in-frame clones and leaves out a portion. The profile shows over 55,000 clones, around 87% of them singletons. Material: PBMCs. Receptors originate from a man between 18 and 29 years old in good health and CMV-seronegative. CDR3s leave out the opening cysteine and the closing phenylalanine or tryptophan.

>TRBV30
AWRSTPIYGYT
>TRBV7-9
ATPDRGNYNEQF
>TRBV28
ASRSGAGGNQPQH
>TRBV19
ATLPPGQVQTGWNGYT
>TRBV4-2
ASSQAGGQGGNTIY
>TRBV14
ASSRLDRAGYEQY
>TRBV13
ASSFTGTGTLEQY
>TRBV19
ASSISGNTGELF
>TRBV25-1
ASSESENYEQY
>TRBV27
ASSFPRGEQY
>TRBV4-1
ASSQEFQGAGEQY
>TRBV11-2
ASSLAAGGPGEQF
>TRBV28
ASRRVGWETQY
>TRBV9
ASSAADWGNAIY
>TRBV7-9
ASTTQGWNTEAF
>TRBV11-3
ASSLRGMGGDTQY
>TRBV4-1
ASSQDLAPRANTEAF
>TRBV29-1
SVEEGDRGSYEQY
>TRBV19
ASSSYRSAHSPLH
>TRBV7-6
ASSPGSGQGADSNQPQH
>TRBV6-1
ASKQGFYEQY
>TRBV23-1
ASSQGRNTEAF
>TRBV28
ASRVGQGLGGYT
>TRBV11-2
ASGAVSSYEQY
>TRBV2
ASSTNRAETQY
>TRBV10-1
ASSEGGGPYEQY
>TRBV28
ASRLGQNYGYT
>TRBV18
ASSPPIARRTEAF
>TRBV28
ASSWDRGVQSLH
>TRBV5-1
ASSPGLAATSDTQY
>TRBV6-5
ASMDRVAYNSPLH
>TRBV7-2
ASSPRQMNTEAF
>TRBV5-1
ASSLQTGGQPQH
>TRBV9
ASSPGQGGGPDYEQY
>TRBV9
ASSVATGDRGFGKETQY
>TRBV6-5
ASRDGTGLNGYT
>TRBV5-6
ASRKTGLNTEAF